The clone carrying this TCR beta chain was seen at least ten times. Among the patients, none had received any treatment before thyroid surgery. The authors' processing: The authors used CDR3 differences across clinicopathological groups to build a distant-metastasis classifier for papillary thyroid cancer. TCRdb re-clonotyped the PCR reads via MiXCR. These V and J calls rely on TCRdb rather than the paper's analysis. The sample yields 15,000 to 20,000 clones, around a quarter seen once. Germline-derived CDR1 and CDR2 are LGHNA and YNFKEQ. V was pared by 11 bases and J by 0 bases, with 10 bases between. This CDR3 has 12 residues. This specimen comes from a study of metastatic and nonmetastatic thyroid tumors. The overall study: Where malignant and benign thyroid patients were concerned, repertoires were compared across blood and tumor or nodule tissue.

This rearrangement joins TRBV4-2 to TRBJ1-1; D is ambiguous. The source is a female donor with papillary thyroid cancer or a benign thyroid nodule (not recorded which). Some clones in this sample may be carry-over from other donors' samples. The sequencing input was tumor tissue. The CDR3 region is CADERVNTEAFF. The CDR3 DNA reads as TGTGCCGACGAGAGAGTGAACACTGAAGCTTTCTTT.